This TCR beta chain was obtained from a study of Graves' ophthalmopathy and Graves' hyperthyroidism. About the study: At the time of initial diagnosis and before any treatment, peripheral blood was collected.

CDR1 MNHNS and CDR2 SASEGT come from the germline V gene. This CDR3 has 14 residues. Trimming cost V 7 bases and J 5 bases, with 15 bases left between them. Amplifying from RNA transcripts, the study obtained TCR beta CDR3 regions. The first-round RT-PCR employed HTBI primers together with the Qiagen OneStep RT-PCR kit. A multiplex PCR was then performed as the second round. TCRdb independently ran MiXCR on the multiplex PCR reads; one entry per CDR3 protein. The profile shows approximately 380,000 distinct CDR3 sequences, over 20% of them singletons. Study conclusions and caveats: The 13-signature model separated ophthalmopathy from stable hyperthyroidism at almost 90% sensitivity and 80% to 84% specificity. Blood contained most expanded thyroid clonotypes exceeding 0.001 frequency.

This clonotype came up many times. No antigen is known for it. Stable hyperthyroidism denotes an absence of ophthalmopathy throughout 18 months of follow-up. This sequence originates from a woman between 18 and 29 years old with stable Graves' hyperthyroidism. The sample comprised peripheral blood. This sequence joins TRBV6-1 and TRBJ1-5; TRBD1 might be the D (6 bases). In DNA, the CDR3 is TGTGCCAGCACCGACAGACGGACAGATCAGCCCCAGCATTTT. It specifies CASTDRRTDQPQHF.